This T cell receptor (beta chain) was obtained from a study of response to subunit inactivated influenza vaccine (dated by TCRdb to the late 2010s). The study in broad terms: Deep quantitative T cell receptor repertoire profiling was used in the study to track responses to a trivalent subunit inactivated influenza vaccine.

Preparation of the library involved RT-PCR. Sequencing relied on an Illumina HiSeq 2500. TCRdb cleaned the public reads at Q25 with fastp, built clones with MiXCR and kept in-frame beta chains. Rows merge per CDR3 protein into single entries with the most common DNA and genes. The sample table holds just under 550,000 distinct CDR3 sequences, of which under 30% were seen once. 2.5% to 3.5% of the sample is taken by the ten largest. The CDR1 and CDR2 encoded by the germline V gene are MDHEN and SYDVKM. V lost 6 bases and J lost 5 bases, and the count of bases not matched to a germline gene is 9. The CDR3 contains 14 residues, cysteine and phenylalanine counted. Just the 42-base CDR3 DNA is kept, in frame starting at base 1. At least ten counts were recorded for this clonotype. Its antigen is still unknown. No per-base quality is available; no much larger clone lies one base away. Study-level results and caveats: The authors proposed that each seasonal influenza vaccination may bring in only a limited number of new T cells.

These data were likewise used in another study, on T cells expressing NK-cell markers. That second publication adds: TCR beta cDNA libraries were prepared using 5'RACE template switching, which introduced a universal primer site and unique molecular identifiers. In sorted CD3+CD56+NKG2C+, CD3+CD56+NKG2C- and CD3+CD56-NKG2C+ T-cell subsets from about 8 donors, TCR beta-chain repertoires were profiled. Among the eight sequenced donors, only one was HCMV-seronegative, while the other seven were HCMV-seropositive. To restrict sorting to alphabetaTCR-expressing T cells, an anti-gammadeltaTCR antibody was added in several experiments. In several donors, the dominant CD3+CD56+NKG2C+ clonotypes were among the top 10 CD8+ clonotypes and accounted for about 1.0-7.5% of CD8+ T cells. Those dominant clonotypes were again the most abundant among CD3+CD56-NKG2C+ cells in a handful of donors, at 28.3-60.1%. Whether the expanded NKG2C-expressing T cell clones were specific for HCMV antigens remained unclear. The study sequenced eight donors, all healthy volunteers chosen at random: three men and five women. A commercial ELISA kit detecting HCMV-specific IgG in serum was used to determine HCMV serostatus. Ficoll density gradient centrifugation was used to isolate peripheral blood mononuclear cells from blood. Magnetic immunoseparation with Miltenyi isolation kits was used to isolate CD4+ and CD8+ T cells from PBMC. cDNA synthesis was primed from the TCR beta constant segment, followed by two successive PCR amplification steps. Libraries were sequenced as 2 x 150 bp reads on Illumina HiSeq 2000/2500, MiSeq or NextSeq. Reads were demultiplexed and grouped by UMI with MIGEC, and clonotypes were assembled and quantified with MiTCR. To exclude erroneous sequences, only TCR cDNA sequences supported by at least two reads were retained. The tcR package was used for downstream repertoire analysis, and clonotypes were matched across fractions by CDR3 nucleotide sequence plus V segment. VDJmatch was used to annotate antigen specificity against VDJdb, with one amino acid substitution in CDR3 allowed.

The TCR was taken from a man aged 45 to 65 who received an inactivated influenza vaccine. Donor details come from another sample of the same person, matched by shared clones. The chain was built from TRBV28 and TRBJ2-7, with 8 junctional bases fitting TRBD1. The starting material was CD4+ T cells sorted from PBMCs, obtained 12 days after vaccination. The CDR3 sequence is CASSNSGQGHEQYF. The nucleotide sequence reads TGTGCCAGCAGCAATAGTGGACAGGGCCACGAGCAGTACTTC.